This TCR beta chain was identified during a study of somatic mutations in cytotoxic T cells in rheumatoid arthritis. Findings of the study overall: Neither rheumatoid arthritis patients nor age-matched healthy controls had significantly different CD8+ T-cell clonality from the other group. A largest CD8+ clone above 20% of CD8+ cells occurred in about an eighth of the 65 patients.

Between the trimmed V and J ends, which lost 1 base and 4 bases, there was a span of 7 bases. The CDR3 has 13 amino acids. CDR1 is LGHNT, CDR2 FRNRAP, per germline. The investigators isolated CD4+ and CD8+ cells by positive magnetic bead selection and checked their purity by flow cytometry. Comments on this clone: Its antigen is still unknown.

Sequencing used immunoSEQ multiplex PCR; TCRdb keeps in-frame clones, though not all of them. This table has tens of thousands of clones, about 86% appearing once. The chain carries TRBV12-5 and TRBJ1-2; TRBD1 is a possible D gene (6 bases). The source is a woman between 50 and 59 years old in good health. Sequenced input: CD8+ T cells sorted from blood. CDR3 nucleotides: TGTGCTAGTGGTTTGGGCAGGGGCTATGGCTACACCTTC. Translating gives CASGLGRGYGYTF.